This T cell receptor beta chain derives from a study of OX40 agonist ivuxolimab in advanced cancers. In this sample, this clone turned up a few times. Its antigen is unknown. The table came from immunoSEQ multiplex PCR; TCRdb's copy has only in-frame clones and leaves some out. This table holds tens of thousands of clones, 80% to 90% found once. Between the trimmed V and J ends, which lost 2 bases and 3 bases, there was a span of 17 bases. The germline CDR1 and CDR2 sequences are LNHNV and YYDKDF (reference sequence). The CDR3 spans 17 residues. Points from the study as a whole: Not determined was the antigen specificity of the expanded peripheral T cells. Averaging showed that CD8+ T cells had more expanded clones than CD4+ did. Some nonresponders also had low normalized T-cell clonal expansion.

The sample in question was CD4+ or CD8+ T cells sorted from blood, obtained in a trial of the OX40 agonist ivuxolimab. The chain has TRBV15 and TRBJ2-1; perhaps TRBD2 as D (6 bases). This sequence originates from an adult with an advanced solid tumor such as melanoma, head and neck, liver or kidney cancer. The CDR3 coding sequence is TGTGCCACCAGCAGATTTGGCCGTAGCGGCAACTACAATGAGCAGTTCTTC. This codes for CATSRFGRSGNYNEQFF.